This T cell receptor beta chain was sequenced for a study of identical twins. There are many counts of this clonotype. A universal primer site was created by template switching, with the cDNA bearing unique molecular identifiers. A single record per CDR3 protein comes from TCRdb applying MiXCR to the 5' RACE reads. This sample has over 550,000 distinct CDR3 sequences, with just over 7% found just once. Trimming removed 4 bases at V and 1 base at J, with 10 bases between. CDR3 size: 14 residues. These data are also associated with another study on yellow fever vaccine responses in identical twins.

The rearrangement uses TRBV12-3 or TRBV12-4 and TRBJ1-1, with a tentative D call TRBD1 (5 bases). The origin of this receptor is a woman in her late teens or twenties in good health. The sequenced sample was PBMCs. Here the CDR3 DNA reads TGTGCCAGCAGTTGGGGGGTTCCGAACACTGAAGCTTTCTTT. It encodes CASSWGVPNTEAFF.